The 12 T cell receptor beta chains given below trace back to one sample, sequenced in a study of blood T cells in healthy people across ages. With a J-beta primer mix and a sample-barcoded 5' primer, a second PCR ran about 7 to 12 cycles. TCRdb recomputed calls from the 5' RACE reads with MiXCR, one row per CDR3 protein. The table lists roughly 640,000 distinct CDR3 sequences, 25% to 30% of them singletons. The sequencing input was blood. These receptors originate from a woman over 75 in good health.

This clonotype was counted at least ten times. The chain has TRBV5-1 and TRBJ2-1; D call uncertain. Trimming removed 0 bases from V and 5 bases from J, with 12 bases in between. Per the germline V gene, CDR1 is SGHRS and CDR2 is YFSETQ. This CDR3 is 15 amino acids long. The CDR3 nucleotides are TGCGCCAGCAGCTTGGGTCGGGTGGGTAACAATGAGCAGTTCTTC. This codes for CASSLGRVGNNEQFF.

A single count supports this clonotype. V usage is TRBV6-6 and J usage is TRBJ2-2; tentative D call: TRBD1 (5 bases). The CDR3 contains 14 residues. V dropped 6 bases and J dropped 1 base, with 9 bases sitting between them. Germline values: CDR1 MNHNY, CDR2 SVGAGI (reference sequence). The CDR3 DNA follows: TGTGCCAGCAGCAATACAGGGAACACCGGGGAGCTGTTTTTT. Its translation: CASSNTGNTGELFF.

V gene TRBV29-1 combines with J gene TRBJ2-1; D gene uncertain. Germline CDR1 is SQVTM and CDR2 is ANQGSEA. The CDR3 covers 12 residues. The CDR3 region is CDRMSSVNEQFF. DNA of the CDR3: TGCGATAGGATGTCGTCTGTCAATGAGCAGTTCTTC.

With respect to this clonotype: A single base separates this from a much larger clone, so it may be a read error. The chain employs TRBV15 and TRBJ1-5, with no clear D. Germline V gene lookup returns CDR1 LNHNV and CDR2 YYDKDF (reference sequence). The CDR3 totals 15 residues. The CDR3 protein is CAASRDRPSNQPQHF. CDR3 nucleotide sequence: TGTGCCGCCAGCAGAGATCGGCCGAGCAATCAGCCCCAGCATTTT.

V usage is TRBV5-1 and J usage is TRBJ1-2; a weak D match, TRBD1 (6 bases). CDR3 length: 14 residues. V shed 4 bases and J shed 6 bases, with 16 bases lying between them. Germline-derived CDR1 and CDR2 are SGHRS and YFSETQ. DNA for the CDR3: TGCGCCAGCAGCCCGGACTTGGGGGCAGATGGCTACACCTTC. This gives the protein CASSPDLGADGYTF.

A few counts support this clonotype. A much larger clone lies one base from this, so it may be a read error. The chain links TRBV5-1 to TRBJ2-5; D perhaps matches TRBD2 (6 bases). The length of the CDR3 is 13 residues. CDR1 SGHRS and CDR2 YFSETQ come from the germline V gene. Trimming shortened V by 5 bases and J by 13 bases, and 21 bases separated the two germline ends. CDR3 amino acids: CASSQDGLWRGYF. In DNA form, the CDR3 reads TGCGCCAGCAGTCAGGACGGGCTCTGGCGGGGGTACTTC. Full variable domain (outside the CDR3, taken from reference TRBV5-1 and TRBJ2-5): KAGVTQTPRYLIKTRGQQVTLSCSPISGHRSVSWYQQTPGQGLQFLFEYFSETQRNKGNFPGRFSGRQFSNSRSEMNVSTLELGDSALYLCASSQDGLWRGYFGPGTRLLVL.

Ten or more counts support this clonotype. The rearrangement uses TRBV20-1 and TRBJ1-2; perhaps TRBD1 as D (5 bases). V lost 6 bases, J lost 6 bases, and 20 bases lay in between. Germline V gives CDR1 DFQATT, CDR2 SNEGSKA (reference sequence). This CDR3 region has 14 residues. In nucleotides, the CDR3 is TGCAGTGCCGGGGGGAGTAGAGGTGGTAATGGCTACACCTTC. Its translation is CSAGGSRGGNGYTF.

There are many counts of this clonotype. The chain has TRBV5-1 and TRBJ1-2; D uncertain. The V gene's germline CDR1 is SGHRS and CDR2 YFSETQ. Trimming removed 1 base at V and 4 bases at J, with 17 bases between. This CDR3 contains 16 residues. As DNA, the CDR3 is TGCGCCAGCAGCTTGATGTCAGAGGTGGCGTCCTATGGCTACACCTTC. It codes for CASSLMSEVASYGYTF.

The chain recombines TRBV3-1 with TRBJ1-1, with D possibly matching TRBD1 (5 bases). The V end lost 3 bases, the J end lost 1 base, and 15 bases lay between the germline ends. The CDR3 totals 16 residues. CDR1 LGHDT and CDR2 YNNKEL come from the germline V gene (reference sequence). The CDR3 nucleotides read TGTGCCAGCAGCCATCGGGCAGGGTTAAAGAACACTGAAGCTTTCTTT. Translated: CASSHRAGLKNTEAFF.

This rearrangement joins TRBV2 to TRBJ2-3; D is unresolved. The CDR3 is 14 amino acids. V gave up 3 bases and J gave up 0 bases, with 7 bases separating them. Germline V gives CDR1 SNHLY, CDR2 FYNNEI. CDR3 region: CASSESASTDTQYF. The CDR3 bases are TGTGCCAGCAGTGAGTCGGCTAGCACAGATACGCAGTATTTT.

This chain connects TRBV30 to TRBJ1-5; unclear D gene. Trimming left V 2 bases short and J 4 bases short, with 9 bases between. The length of the CDR3 is 13 residues. Germline V gene data show CDR1 as GTSNPN and CDR2 as SVGIG (reference sequence). This CDR3 is CAWSSGKNQPQHF. DNA of the CDR3: TGTGCCTGGAGTTCTGGGAAAAATCAGCCCCAGCATTTT.

J is TRBJ1-2 and V is TRBV5-1; D gene unclear. Per germline, CDR1 SGHRS and CDR2 YFSETQ. This CDR3 has 14 residues. Trimming removed 4 bases from V and 0 bases from J, with 10 bases in between. The CDR3 DNA reads TGCGCCAGCAGCAACGACGGAACTAACTATGGCTACACCTTC. Amino acids: CASSNDGTNYGYTF.